This note documents a single TCR beta chain sequence. Its specificity is unknown. The naive CD8 fraction comprised CD45RO-negative cells positively selected for CCR7 and excluded terminally differentiated effector memory CD45RA+ cells. Clones were sequenced by immunoSEQ multiplex PCR, and TCRdb holds only the in-frame ones, with some missing. The sample has hundreds of thousands of clones, 90% to 97% seen once; the top ten hold roughly 0.1%. Deletions cut 6 bases from V and 5 bases from J, with 13 bases between. The CDR3 has 13 residues. Germline CDR1 MNHEY, CDR2 SMNVEV (reference sequence). The data belong to a study of shared clonotypes between healthy human individuals. Study at large: CD4 naive and CD4 memory each took three plates per donor, while CD8 naive took two and CD8 memory one. General study points: What naive subsets generally showed was a larger estimated richness than memory subsets showed. Blood was the only sampled material, and tissue repertoires likely differ.

The clonotype originates from a woman aged 30 to 39 in good health. The sequenced sample consisted of naive CD8+ T cells sorted from blood. This chain connects TRBV27 to TRBJ2-5, with D uncertain. CDR3 in amino acids: CASSLRPTETQYF. CDR3 DNA: TGTGCCAGCAGCCTCCGGCCCACGGAGACCCAGTACTTC.